A single sample gave rise to the 26 T cell receptor beta chains below, sequenced in a study of breast tumors, draining lymph nodes, adjacent tissues. From the multiplex PCR reads, TCRdb called clonotypes with MiXCR, one entry per CDR3 protein. The repertoire includes 180,000 or so distinct CDR3 sequences, approximately 31% of them detected once, and more than 4% sits in the top ten. The lymph nodes were axillary draining lymph nodes from breast cancer patients. Sequencing was performed on axillary lymph node tissue. These receptors were taken from a female donor with breast cancer. Some clones in this sample may be carry-over from other donors' samples.

This clonotype appeared many times. The chain links TRBV7-6 to TRBJ2-2; D is unclear. Germline loops: CDR1 SGHVS, CDR2 FNYEAQ. V was clipped by 1 base and J by 0 bases, with 9 bases between them. This CDR3 spans 16 amino acids. The CDR3 region is CASSLVAQPNTGELFF. The DNA of the CDR3 is TGTGCCAGCAGCTTAGTTGCCCAGCCGAACACCGGGGAGCTGTTTTTT.

The DNA of the CDR3 is TGTGCCAGCAGTCTGAGGGGGTATTTAAGCCGGTACTTC. This encodes CASSLRGYLSRYF. This chain connects TRBV6-1 to TRBJ2-5; TRBD1 is a possible D gene (6 bases). CDR3 length: 13 residues. Germline-derived CDR1 and CDR2 are MNHNS and SASEGT. V was cut by 5 bases and J by 13 bases, with 20 bases left in between.

Ten or more counts support this clonotype. V is TRBV5-4 and J is TRBJ1-6, with D maybe TRBD1 (5 bases). V dropped 5 bases and J dropped 6 bases, with 12 bases sitting between them. CDR3 length: 14 amino acids. Germline-derived CDR1 and CDR2 are SGHNT and YYREEE (reference sequence). DNA for the CDR3: TGTGCCAGCAGGACCGGGACGGTTAATTCACCCCTCCACTTT. It specifies CASRTGTVNSPLHF. The full variable domain, in which reference TRBV5-4 and TRBJ1-6 provide the parts outside the CDR3, is ETGVTQSPTHLIKTRGQQVTLRCSSQSGHNTVSWYQQALGQGPQFIFQYYREEENGRGNFPPRFSGLQFPNYSSELNVNALELDDSALYLCASRTGTVNSPLHFGNGTRLTVT.

This clonotype was counted at least ten times. The gene calls are TRBV29-1 and TRBJ2-7; tentatively, D is TRBD2 (6 bases). This CDR3 contains 13 residues. Per the germline V gene, CDR1 is SQVTM and CDR2 is ANQGSEA. V was clipped by 2 bases and J by 4 bases, with 12 bases between them. CDR3 amino acids: CSVESGLAYEQYF. The CDR3, as DNA: TGCAGCGTTGAATCGGGGCTAGCGTACGAGCAGTACTTC.

This chain joins TRBV12-3 or TRBV12-4 and TRBJ1-6; no firm D call. V was shortened by 7 bases and J by 3 bases, with 13 bases between the two germline ends. This CDR3 has 15 residues. Here the CDR3 DNA reads TGTGCCAGCACCATACAAGCACTCTATAATTCACCCCTCCACTTT. Translated: CASTIQALYNSPLHF.

The count of this clonotype is one. The chain recombines TRBV2 with TRBJ1-5, with D perhaps TRBD1 (6 bases). Per germline, CDR1 SNHLY and CDR2 FYNNEI. CDR3 size: 14 residues. The ends were cut back, 5 bases at V and 6 bases at J, with 14 bases in the middle. The CDR3 loop is CASSSGGQGQPQHF. The DNA for the CDR3 is TGTGCCAGCAGTAGCGGGGGGCAAGGTCAGCCCCAGCATTTT. Complete variable domain (other parts from reference TRBV2 and TRBJ1-5): EPEVTQTPSHQVTQMGQEVILRCVPISNHLYFYWYRQILGQKVEFLVSFYNNEISEKSEIFDDQFSVERPDGSNFTLKIRSTKLEDSAMYFCASSSGGQGQPQHFGDGTRLSIL.

This rearrangement joins TRBV7-2 to TRBJ2-5, with 9 positions matching TRBD1. The V gene's germline CDR1 is SGHTA and CDR2 FQGNSA. Trimming cost V 4 bases and J 3 bases; bases outside gene matches: 9. CDR3 length equals 16 residues. Here the CDR3 DNA reads TGTGCCAGCAGCTCCCCAGGGACAGGGCTGAAAGAGACCCAGTACTTC. It specifies CASSSPGTGLKETQYF.

In its sample, this clonotype was seen many times. The chain has TRBV5-6 and TRBJ2-7; TRBD1 might be the D (7 bases). Deletions cut 2 bases from V and 3 bases from J, with 15 bases between. The CDR3 is made up of 15 amino acids. Looked up from germline, CDR1 is SGHDT and CDR2 is YYEEEE. DNA of the CDR3: TGTGCCAGCAGCTTCGGCGGGACAGCGAGCTACGAGCAGTACTTC. Translating it yields CASSFGGTASYEQYF.

The chain combines TRBV20-1 with TRBJ2-7; 7 nucleotides align to TRBD1. This CDR3 spans 15 amino acids. The germline V gene encodes CDR1 DFQATT and CDR2 SNEGSKA (reference sequence). J lost 3 bases, V lost 1 base, and 9 bases had no gene match. The CDR3 DNA reads as TGCAGTGCTAGAGGTGACACGGGACAGAACTACGAGCAGTACTTC. The encoded protein is CSARGDTGQNYEQYF.

This clonotype was detected many times. The rearrangement links TRBV19 to TRBJ1-5; TRBD1 aligns across 11 bases. Germline CDR1 and CDR2: LNHDA and SQIVND (reference sequence). The CDR3 length is 15 residues. The ends lost 6 bases at V and 6 bases at J; junction bases unmatched: 7. CDR3 in amino acids: CASRYGQGASQPQHF. CDR3 sequence (DNA): TGTGCCAGTAGGTACGGACAGGGGGCAAGTCAGCCCCAGCATTTT.

The chain uses TRBV19 and TRBJ1-1, with D maybe TRBD1 (5 bases). Trimming took 3 bases from V and 8 from J, leaving 16 bases between them. The CDR3 has 14 amino acids. Germline V gene lookup returns CDR1 LNHDA and CDR2 SQIVND (reference sequence). The CDR3 bases are TGTGCCAGTAGTATTCGGGGCCAGGGTTTGGAAGCTTTCTTT. Protein product: CASSIRGQGLEAFF.

Worth noting for this clonotype: This sequence may be a read error, since a much larger clone differs from it by one base. The V gene is TRBV6-1, the J gene TRBJ1-5, with TRBD1 identical over 7 bases. Germline V gene sequence: CDR1 MNHNS, CDR2 SASEGT. This CDR3 has 15 amino acids. CDR3 sequence: CAGSWTGWGNQPQHF. CDR3 sequence (DNA): TGTGCCGGCAGCTGGACAGGCTGGGGCAATCAGCCCCAGCATTTT.

To note about this clonotype: A much bigger clone sits one base away, suggesting this may be a read error. The chain couples TRBV5-6 to TRBJ2-1; TRBD2 might be the D (6 bases). The V end was cut by 7 bases, the J end by 6 bases, with 23 bases between. The CDR3 runs 16 residues. Germline CDR1 is SGHDT and CDR2 is YYEEEE. CDR3 coding DNA: TGTGCCAGCGGCGAGCGGGCGAAGGGCAACCTCAATGAGCAGTTCTTC. Protein product: CASGERAKGNLNEQFF.

This clonotype was seen at least ten times. The rearrangement uses TRBV5-6 and TRBJ1-5; tentative D call: TRBD1 (5 bases). This CDR3 is built from 15 residues. Trimming left V 2 bases short and J 0 bases short, with 9 bases between. CDR1 and CDR2 (germline): SGHDT, YYEEEE. The CDR3 loop is CASSFGGYSNQPQHF. In nucleotides, the CDR3 is TGTGCCAGCAGCTTCGGGGGGTATAGCAATCAGCCCCAGCATTTT. Together with reference TRBV5-6 and TRBJ1-5, the CDR3 gives the full variable domain: DAGVTQSPTHLIKTRGQQVTLRCSPKSGHDTVSWYQQALGQGPQFIFQYYEEEERQRGNFPDRFSGHQFPNYSSELNVNALLLGDSALYLCASSFGGYSNQPQHFGDGTRLSIL.

This clonotype was recorded many times. The rearrangement joins TRBV5-1 to TRBJ1-4; D gene ambiguous. The CDR3 is 14 amino acids. Germline CDR1 and CDR2: SGHRS and YFSETQ. Between the trimmed V and J ends, which lost 2 bases and 5 bases, there was a span of 10 bases. The CDR3 coding sequence is TGCGCCAGCAGCTTATTTGTAGGGAATGAAAAACTGTTTTTT. Amino acid sequence: CASSLFVGNEKLFF.

Concerning this clonotype: The junction departs from the called germline gene at one end, perhaps through a read error. The chain is built from TRBV29-1 and TRBJ2-3; 13 bases are a match to TRBD2. Germline V gene lookup returns CDR1 SQVTM and CDR2 ANQGSEA. The CDR3 consists of 12 residues. The CDR3 nucleotides are TGCAGCGCCATGGGACTAGCGGGGTCAATGGATTTT. This encodes CSAMGLAGSMDF.

The chain joins TRBV14 to TRBJ2-1, with D perhaps matching TRBD1 (5 bases). The CDR3 runs 15 residues. V lost 8 bases, J lost 7 bases, and 21 bases lay in between. The germline CDR1 and CDR2 sequences are SGHDN and FVKESK. The DNA of the CDR3 is TGTGCCAGCTCACCCCCTACTACAGGCGGTAATGAGCAGTTCTTC. Translating gives CASSPPTTGGNEQFF.

Regarding this clonotype: A read error is likely, as this CDR3 ends without the conserved phenylalanine or tryptophan. This sequence joins TRBV9 and TRBJ1-1; 12 bases are shared with TRBD1. The V segment lost 6 bases and the J segment 6 bases; nucleotides outside the gene matches: 6. This CDR3 has 14 amino acids. Germline V CDR1 and CDR2: SGDLS, YYNGEE. The CDR3 sequence is CASTVGQGASEAFL. The CDR3 DNA follows: TGTGCCAGCACCGTGGGACAGGGGGCTTCTGAAGCTTTCCTT.

There are many counts of this clonotype. The rearrangement links TRBV19 to TRBJ1-4, with 9 bases matching TRBD1. This CDR3 spans 16 amino acids. J was trimmed by 5 bases and V by 1 base; bases with no gene match: 5. CDR1 is LNHDA, CDR2 SQIVND, per germline (reference sequence). The CDR3 loop reads CASSIGQGESNEKLFF. The CDR3 nucleotides are TGTGCCAGTAGTATAGGACAGGGGGAGTCGAATGAAAAACTGTTTTTT.

This clonotype was counted ten times or more. The rearrangement uses TRBV3-1 and TRBJ2-3; TRBD2 agrees at 8 bases. This CDR3 is built from 15 residues. The V and J ends lost 0 bases and 6 bases, in that order; junction bases with no gene match: 5. In germline, CDR1 is LGHDT, CDR2 YNNKEL (reference sequence). The CDR3 spells CASSQDPGTSDTQYF. CDR3 in DNA: TGTGCCAGCAGCCAAGATCCCGGGACTAGTGATACGCAGTATTTT.

In the case of this clonotype: The germline gene is not matched at one end of the junction; a read error may be the cause. The rearrangement joins TRBV24-1 to TRBJ2-3; 9 bases map to TRBD2. CDR3 size: 19 residues. The germline CDR1 and CDR2 sequences are KGHDR and SFDVKD. The CDR3 is CASSEQGVGGTSLTGTQYF. The CDR3 DNA sequence: TGTGCCAGCAGTGAACAGGGAGTGGGGGGGACTAGCCTTACGGGTACGCAGTATTTT.

This clonotype was seen repeatedly, ten times or more. The chain couples TRBV10-3 to TRBJ1-3; D unresolved. The CDR3 has 10 amino acids. The V gene's germline CDR1 is ENHRY and CDR2 SYGVKD. Between the trimmed V and J ends, which lost 8 bases and 7 bases, there was a span of 6 bases. The CDR3 loop is CAIGQNTIYF. The CDR3, as DNA: TGTGCCATCGGCCAGAACACCATATATTTT.

This clonotype has at least ten counts. This rearrangement joins TRBV10-3 to TRBJ2-7, with 7 positions matching TRBD1. Germline CDR1 and CDR2: ENHRY and SYGVKD. V shed 3 bases and J 4 bases; nucleotides not matched to a gene: 15. The CDR3 totals 17 residues. The CDR3, as DNA: TGTGCCATCAGTGACTCCAGGGGAGACAGGGTTGGTTACGAGCAGTACTTC. Amino acids: CAISDSRGDRVGYEQYF.

This clonotype was recorded many times. The chain combines TRBV20-1 with TRBJ2-3; a possible D gene is TRBD2 (5 bases). The ends were cut back, 3 bases at V and 4 bases at J, with 17 bases in the middle. Germline assignment: CDR1 DFQATT and CDR2 SNEGSKA (reference sequence). The length of the CDR3 is 15 residues. The CDR3 here is CSASGSASNADTQYF. The CDR3 DNA reads TGCAGTGCTAGTGGTAGCGCCTCGAACGCAGATACGCAGTATTTT.

This clonotype came up many times. The CDR3 here is CATAGASGKGSGETQYF. The CDR3 DNA follows: TGTGCCACCGCAGGGGCTAGCGGTAAAGGATCAGGGGAGACCCAGTACTTC. This rearrangement joins TRBV6-5 to TRBJ2-5; D may be TRBD2 (7 bases). The CDR3 spans 17 residues. The germline CDR1 and CDR2 sequences are MNHEY and SVGAGI. With 10 bases removed from V and 5 bases from J, the gap between germline ends came to 29 bases.

With regard to this clonotype: This could be a read error, since a much larger clone is one nucleotide away. The V and J genes are TRBV5-8 and TRBJ2-5; D ambiguous. CDR1 and CDR2 from the germline V gene are SGHTS and YDEGEE. Trimming cost V 3 bases and J 2 bases, with 14 bases left between them. The CDR3 contains 15 residues. CDR3 nucleotide sequence: TGTGCCAGCAGCTCGGCGTTGGCCAGACAAGAGACCCAGTACTTC. Protein sequence: CASSSALARQETQYF.